The source of this T cell receptor (beta chain) is a study of blood T cell repertoires in COVID-19. V was clipped by 5 bases and J by 5 bases; unmatched bases: 4. The CDR3 extends over 14 amino acids. Germline lookup yields CDR1 SGHTA and CDR2 FQGNSA. Allocation to cohorts depended on clinical history reported by the participants. The repertoire was sequenced with immunoSEQ multiplex PCR; TCRdb's copy has only in-frame clones and lacks some. The sample yields roughly 250,000 clones, about 89% seen once. In this sample, this clone turned up once. This receptor was identified in a human donor in a cohort exposed to, infected with or recovered from COVID-19 (not recorded which). The donor label of this sample is uncertain. Sequencing was done on a sample of PBMCs or T cells enriched from blood (not recorded which). The V and J genes are TRBV7-2 and TRBJ2-3; TRBD2 aligns across 10 bases. The CDR3 nucleotides are TGTGCCAGCAGCCCACTAGCGGGGTTAGATACGCAGTATTTT. Translation gives CASSPLAGLDTQYF.